This T cell receptor (beta chain) emerged from a study of blood T cell repertoires in COVID-19. Study-level information: Italy, Spain and the United States were the sources of the convalescent and acute COVID-19 samples. PBMCs, B-cell-depleted T cells, or T cells were the source of the cDNA or gDNA that made up the material.

Original processing methods: Amplification of reference gene primers was used by the study to estimate nucleated cell counts. Produced via immunoSEQ multiplex PCR; TCRdb's table is partial and in-frame only. V and J calls and clone size come straight from that table; D and trimming were deduced from the DNA. The repertoire holds around 130,000 clones, with around 80% as singletons. V lost 1 base to trimming and J lost 0 bases, with 9 bases between them. The germline CDR1 and CDR2 sequences are MGHRA and YSYEKL. There are 16 residues in the CDR3. The receptor was derived from a woman between 55 and 75 years old with acute or convalescent COVID-19. Material: peripheral blood. V and J are TRBV4-1 and TRBJ1-4; TRBD1 might be the D (5 bases). The CDR3 region has the DNA TGCGCCAGCAGCCAAGCGGGGGGGTCAACTAATGAAAAACTGTTTTTT. The encoded protein is CASSQAGGSTNEKLFF.